The TCR beta chain described here comes from a study of T cell responses to AZD1222 COVID-19 vaccine. General study points: The donors showed a predominance of white British ancestry and of females, with possible underestimation of clonal diversity. Nearly half of the spike-specific TCRs reportedly recognize variant regions that carry no mutations.

Samples with a second dose at about 4 or about 12 weeks were pooled together. Details on this clone: The antigen is not known.

TCRdb keeps only in-frame clones here, not all; method: immunoSEQ multiplex PCR. Among about 110,000 clones, roughly 92% were seen once, and the ten largest hold approximately 2.7%. The source material was peripheral blood, sampled 28 days after the second AZD1222 dose. This sequence was found in an adult who received the AZD1222 COVID-19 vaccine.

CDR3 sequence (DNA): TGTGCCAGCAGCCCTTTAGCCAAAAACATTCAGTACTTC. This gives the protein CASSPLAKNIQYF. This chain uses TRBV4-2 with TRBJ2-4, with D unresolved. V dropped 4 bases and J dropped 0 bases, with 4 bases sitting between them. The CDR3 has 13 residues. Germline CDR1 and CDR2: LGHNA and YNFKEQ.